A single sample is the source of the 3 T cell receptor beta chains below, sequenced in a study of T cell responses to AZD1222 COVID-19 vaccine. The assay was immunoSEQ multiplex PCR, and TCRdb's table has in-frame clones only and misses some. The table shows 180,000 or so clones, with around 94% occurring only once. The sample here was peripheral blood, taken on day 0 of AZD1222 vaccination. The receptor source for this set is an adult in good health.

This clone was counted a single time. This chain links TRBV19 with TRBJ1-2, with D possibly being TRBD1 (6 bases). V dropped 7 bases and J dropped 0 bases, with 18 bases sitting between them. CDR3 length equals 16 residues. Per the germline V gene, CDR1 is LNHDA and CDR2 is SQIVND (reference sequence). CDR3 in DNA: TGTGCCAGTACCCGAACGACAGGCCCAACTAACTATGGCTACACCTTC. As protein: CASTRTTGPTNYGYTF.

The gene calls are TRBV29-1 and TRBJ2-3; D possibly corresponds to TRBD2 (6 bases). The germline gives CDR1 SQVTM, CDR2 ANQGSEA. The V gene lost 4 bases and the J gene lost 2 bases, with 10 bases spanning the gap. The CDR3 runs to 13 residues. The CDR3: CSVGDSLTDTQYF. DNA of the CDR3: TGCAGCGTTGGGGACTCCCTCACAGATACGCAGTATTTT.

The chain uses TRBV5-1 and TRBJ1-2, with unresolved D. The ends were cut back, 2 bases at V and 0 bases at J, with 17 bases in the middle. Germline CDR1 reads SGHRS; CDR2 reads YFSETQ. This CDR3 spans 17 amino acids. In nucleotides, the CDR3 is TGCGCCAGCAGCTTTCTCCTGACCCCGACTTCTAACTATGGCTACACCTTC. Protein sequence: CASSFLLTPTSNYGYTF.